This T cell receptor beta chain was documented in a study of human T cells and chemical hapten exposure. In the study overall: On the upper back, patch tests were applied with 0.01% DPC and read at 6 days.

The time point: patch test 2, 6 weeks after DPC sensitization. As to treatment: therapeutic diphenylcyclopropenone sensitization with weekly scalp DPC. Sample donors consisted of patients with alopecia, aged 18 to 70 years, who were suitable for DPC. Unfractionated whole blood yielded total RNA. TCRdb called the RACE reads again in MiXCR, with one record for every CDR3 protein. The repertoire holds a few hundred thousand distinct CDR3 sequences, with roughly 6.3% as singletons. The V segment lost 4 bases and the J segment 3 bases; nucleotides outside the gene matches: 3. The CDR3 length is 14 residues. The germline V gene encodes CDR1 SGHDN and CDR2 FVKESK.

The TCR was taken from a woman younger than 30 with alopecia areata. Some clones in this sample may be carry-over from other donors' samples. The sequencing here drew on whole blood, taken in connection with sensitization to the hapten diphenylcyclopropenone (DPC). This chain uses TRBV14 with TRBJ2-7; TRBD2 aligns across 10 bases. CDR3 in DNA: TGTGCCAGCAGCCTTAGCGGGGGGATCTACGAGCAGTACTTC. It translates to CASSLSGGIYEQYF.